What follows describes a single T cell receptor beta chain. No DNA is given; TCRdb re-called the 5' RACE reads and lists each CDR3 protein once. The listing contains 140,000 or so distinct CDR3 sequences. These data are taken from a study of T cells expressing NK-cell markers. The CDR3 is 15 residues long. The germline V gene has CDR1 MNHEY and CDR2 SVGAGI. The chain joins TRBV6-5 to TRBJ2-2; the TRBD2 assignment by TCRdb is unverifiable without DNA. The specimen was blood T cells: a sorted CD56 or NKG2C T cell subset, CD4+ or CD8+ T cells, or bulk PBMC T cells (not recorded which). This sequence was found in a man in his late teens or twenties in good health. The CDR3 sequence: CASSYGPYATGELFF.